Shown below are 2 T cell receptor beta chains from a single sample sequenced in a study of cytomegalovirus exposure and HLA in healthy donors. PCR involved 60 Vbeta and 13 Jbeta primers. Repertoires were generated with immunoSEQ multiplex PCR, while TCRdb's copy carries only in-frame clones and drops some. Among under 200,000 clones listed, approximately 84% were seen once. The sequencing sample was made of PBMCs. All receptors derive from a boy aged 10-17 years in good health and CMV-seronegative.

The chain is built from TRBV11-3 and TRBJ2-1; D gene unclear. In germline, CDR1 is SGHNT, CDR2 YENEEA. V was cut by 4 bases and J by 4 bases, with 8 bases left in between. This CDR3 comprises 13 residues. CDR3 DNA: TGTGCCAGCAGCTGGCAAGCGTACAATGAGCAGTTCTTC. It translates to CASSWQAYNEQFF.

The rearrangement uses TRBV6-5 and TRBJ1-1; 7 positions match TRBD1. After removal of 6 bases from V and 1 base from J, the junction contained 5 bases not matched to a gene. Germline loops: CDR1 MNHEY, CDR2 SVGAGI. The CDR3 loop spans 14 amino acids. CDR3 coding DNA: TGTGCCAGCAGCGGGACAGAGACGAACACTGAAGCTTTCTTT. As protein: CASSGTETNTEAFF.